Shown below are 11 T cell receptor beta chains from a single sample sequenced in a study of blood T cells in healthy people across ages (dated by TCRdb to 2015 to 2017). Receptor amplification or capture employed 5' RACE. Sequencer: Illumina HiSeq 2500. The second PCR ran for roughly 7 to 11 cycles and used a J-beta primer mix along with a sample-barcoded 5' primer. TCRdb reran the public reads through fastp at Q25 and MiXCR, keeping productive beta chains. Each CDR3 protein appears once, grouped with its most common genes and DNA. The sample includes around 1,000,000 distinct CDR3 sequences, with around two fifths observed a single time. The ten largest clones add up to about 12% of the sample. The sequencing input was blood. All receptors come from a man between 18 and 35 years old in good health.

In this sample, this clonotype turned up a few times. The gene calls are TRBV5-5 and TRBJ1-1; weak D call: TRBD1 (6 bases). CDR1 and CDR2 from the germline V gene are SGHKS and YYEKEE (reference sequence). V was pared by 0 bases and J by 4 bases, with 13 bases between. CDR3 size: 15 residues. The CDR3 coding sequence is TGTGCCAGCAGCTTGGTCGCCAGGGGCGGCACTGAAGCTTTCTTT. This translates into CASSLVARGGTEAFF. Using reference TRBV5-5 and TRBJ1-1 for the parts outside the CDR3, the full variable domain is DAGVTQSPTHLIKTRGQQVTLRCSPISGHKSVSWYQQVLGQGPQFIFQYYEKEERGRGNFPDRFSARQFPNYSSELNVNALLLGDSALYLCASSLVARGGTEAFFGQGTRLTVV.

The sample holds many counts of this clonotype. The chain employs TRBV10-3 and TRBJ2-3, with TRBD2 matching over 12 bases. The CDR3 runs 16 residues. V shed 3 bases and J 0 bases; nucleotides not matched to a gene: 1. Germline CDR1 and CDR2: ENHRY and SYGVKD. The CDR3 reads CAISDLAGGSTDTQYF. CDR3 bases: TGTGCCATCAGTGATCTAGCGGGGGGGAGCACAGATACGCAGTATTTT.

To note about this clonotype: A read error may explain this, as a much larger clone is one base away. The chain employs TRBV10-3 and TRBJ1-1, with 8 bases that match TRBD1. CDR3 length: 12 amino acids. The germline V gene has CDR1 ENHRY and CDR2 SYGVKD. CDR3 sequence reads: CAIGTGNTEVFF. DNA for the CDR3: TGTGCCATTGGGACAGGTAACACTGAAGTTTTCTTT.

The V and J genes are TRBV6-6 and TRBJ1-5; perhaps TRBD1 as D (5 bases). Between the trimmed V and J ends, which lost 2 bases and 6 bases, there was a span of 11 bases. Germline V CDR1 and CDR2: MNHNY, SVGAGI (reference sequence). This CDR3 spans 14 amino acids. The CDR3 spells CASSYRGGTQPQHF. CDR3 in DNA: TGTGCCAGCAGTTACCGGGGGGGGACTCAGCCCCAGCATTTT.

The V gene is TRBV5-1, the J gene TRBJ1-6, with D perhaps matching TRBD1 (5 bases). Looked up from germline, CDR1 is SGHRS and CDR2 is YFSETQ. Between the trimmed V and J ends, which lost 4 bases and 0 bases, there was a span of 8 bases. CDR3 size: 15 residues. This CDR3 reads CASSRTSSYNSPLHF. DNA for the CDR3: TGCGCCAGCAGCCGGACAAGCTCCTATAATTCACCCCTCCACTTT.

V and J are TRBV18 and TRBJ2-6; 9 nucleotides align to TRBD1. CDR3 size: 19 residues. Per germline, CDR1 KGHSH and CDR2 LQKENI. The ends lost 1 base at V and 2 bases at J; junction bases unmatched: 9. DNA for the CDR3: TGTGCCAGCTCACCACAAGTGGGGACAGGGTTGACTGGGGCCAACGTCCTGACTTTC. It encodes CASSPQVGTGLTGANVLTF.

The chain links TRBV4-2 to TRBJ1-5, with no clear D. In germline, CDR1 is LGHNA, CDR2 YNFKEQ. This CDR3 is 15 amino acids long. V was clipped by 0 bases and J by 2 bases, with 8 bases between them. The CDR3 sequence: CASSQDDTRNQPQHF. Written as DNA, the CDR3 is TGTGCCAGCAGCCAAGATGACACCCGCAATCAGCCCCAGCATTTT.

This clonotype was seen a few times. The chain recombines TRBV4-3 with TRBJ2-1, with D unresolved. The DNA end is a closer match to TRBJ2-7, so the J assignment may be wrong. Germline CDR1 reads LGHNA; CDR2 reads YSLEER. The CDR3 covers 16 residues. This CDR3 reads CASSQDGRVSYNEQYF. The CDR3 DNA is TGCGCCAGCAGCCAAGATGGCCGGGTATCCTACAATGAGCAGTACTTC.

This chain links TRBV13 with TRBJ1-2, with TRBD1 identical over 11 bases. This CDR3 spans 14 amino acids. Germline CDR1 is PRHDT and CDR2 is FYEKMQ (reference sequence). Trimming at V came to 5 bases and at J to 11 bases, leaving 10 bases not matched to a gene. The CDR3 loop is CASSPGQGALAYTF. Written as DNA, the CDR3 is TGTGCCAGCAGCCCCGGACAGGGGGCATTGGCGTACACCTTC.

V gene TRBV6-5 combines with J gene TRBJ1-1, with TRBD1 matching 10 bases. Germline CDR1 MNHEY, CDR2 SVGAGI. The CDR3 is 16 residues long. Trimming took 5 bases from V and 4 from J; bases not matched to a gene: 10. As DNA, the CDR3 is TGTGCCAGCAGTCCCTGGGACAGGGGATCGAGCACTGAAGCTTTCTTT. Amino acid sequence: CASSPWDRGSSTEAFF.

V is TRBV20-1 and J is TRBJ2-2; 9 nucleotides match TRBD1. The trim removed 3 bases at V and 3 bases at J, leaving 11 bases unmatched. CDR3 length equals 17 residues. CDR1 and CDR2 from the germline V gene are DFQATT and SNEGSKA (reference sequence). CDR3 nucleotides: TGCAGTGCTAGGCCGACAGGGGGGTACGCGGACACCGGGGAGCTGTTTTTT. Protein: CSARPTGGYADTGELFF.